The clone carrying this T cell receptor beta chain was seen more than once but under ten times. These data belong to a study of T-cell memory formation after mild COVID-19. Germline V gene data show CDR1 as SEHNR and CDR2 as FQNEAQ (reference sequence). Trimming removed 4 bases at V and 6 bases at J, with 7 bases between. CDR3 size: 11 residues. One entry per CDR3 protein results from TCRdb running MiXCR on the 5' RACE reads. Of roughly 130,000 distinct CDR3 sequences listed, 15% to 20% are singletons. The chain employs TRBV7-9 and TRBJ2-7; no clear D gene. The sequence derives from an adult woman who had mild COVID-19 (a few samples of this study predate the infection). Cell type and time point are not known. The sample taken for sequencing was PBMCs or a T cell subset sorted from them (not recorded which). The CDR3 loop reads CASSSSAEQYF. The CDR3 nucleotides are TGTGCCAGCAGCTCTTCCGCCGAGCAGTACTTC. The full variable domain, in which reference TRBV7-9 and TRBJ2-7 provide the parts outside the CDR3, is DTGVSQNPRHKITKRGQNVTFRCDPISEHNRLYWYRQTLGQGPEFLTYFQNEAQLEKSRLLSDRFSAERPKGSFSTLEIQRTEQGDSAMYLCASSSSAEQYFGPGTRLTVT.